Listed here are 5 T cell receptor beta chains from one sample, sequenced in a study of blood T cell repertoires in COVID-19. The method was immunoSEQ multiplex PCR; TCRdb's version includes in-frame clones alone and lacks a portion of them. Of over 75,000 clones listed, roughly 80% are singletons. Sequenced sample: peripheral blood. The source is a man aged 45 to 65 who had recovered from COVID-19.

The V and J genes are TRBV5-4 and TRBJ1-4, with 11 bases identical to TRBD1. CDR1 and CDR2 from the germline V gene are SGHNT and YYREEE (reference sequence). Trimming removed 3 bases from V and 7 bases from J; junction bases left unmatched: 2. The CDR3 extends over 14 amino acids. CDR3 coding DNA: TGTGCCAGCAGCTGGGGGACAGGGGGTGAAAAACTGTTTTTT. Translating gives CASSWGTGGEKLFF.

The chain joins TRBV5-4 to TRBJ1-2; TRBD1 aligns across 7 bases. The CDR3 is 15 residues long. Germline CDR1 SGHNT, CDR2 YYREEE (reference sequence). The ends lost 3 bases at V and 3 bases at J; junction bases unmatched: 8. Here the CDR3 DNA reads TGTGCCAGCAGCTCGACACAGGGGCGGTACTATGGCTACACCTTC. Its protein is CASSSTQGRYYGYTF. The full variable domain, rest sourced from reference TRBV5-4 and TRBJ1-2, is ETGVTQSPTHLIKTRGQQVTLRCSSQSGHNTVSWYQQALGQGPQFIFQYYREEENGRGNFPPRFSGLQFPNYSSELNVNALELDDSALYLCASSSTQGRYYGYTFGSGTRLTVV.

In its sample, this clone was seen many times. The gene calls are TRBV14 and TRBJ1-1; perhaps TRBD1 as D (6 bases). With 1 base removed from V and 5 bases from J, the gap between germline ends came to 11 bases. The germline V gene encodes CDR1 SGHDN and CDR2 FVKESK. The CDR3 runs to 14 residues. The CDR3 here is CASSQVGGGTEAFF. The CDR3 DNA reads TGTGCCAGCAGCCAAGTGGGAGGGGGAACTGAAGCTTTCTTT.

The chain has TRBV2 and TRBJ2-3; TRBD2 might be the D (5 bases). Germline loops: CDR1 SNHLY, CDR2 FYNNEI. The CDR3 loop spans 14 amino acids. V was pared by 7 bases and J by 2 bases, with 13 bases between. The CDR3 nucleotides are TGTGCCAGCATGGCGGGTTGGGCCACAGATACGCAGTATTTT. Amino acid sequence: CASMAGWATDTQYF.

This clone was seen once. This chain uses TRBV2 with TRBJ2-2; 9 bases map to TRBD1. The CDR3 runs 15 residues. Germline trimming cut 7 bases from V and 4 bases from J; bases unmatched to any gene: 7. Germline loops: CDR1 SNHLY, CDR2 FYNNEI. The chain's CDR3 is CASTPGQGTTGELFF. Written as DNA, the CDR3 is TGTGCCAGCACTCCGGGACAGGGAACCACCGGGGAGCTGTTTTTT.